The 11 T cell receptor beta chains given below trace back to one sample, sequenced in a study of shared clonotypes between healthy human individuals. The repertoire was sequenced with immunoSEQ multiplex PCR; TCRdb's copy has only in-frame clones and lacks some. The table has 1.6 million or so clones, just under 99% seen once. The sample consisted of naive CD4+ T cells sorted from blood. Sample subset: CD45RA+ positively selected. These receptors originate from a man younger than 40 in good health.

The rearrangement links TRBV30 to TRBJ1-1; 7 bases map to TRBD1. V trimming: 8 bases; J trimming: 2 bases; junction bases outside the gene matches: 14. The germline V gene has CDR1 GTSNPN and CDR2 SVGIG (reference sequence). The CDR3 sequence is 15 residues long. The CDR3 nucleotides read TGTGCCCGTTGGGCCTGGCAGGGGGGCAACACTGAAGCTTTCTTT. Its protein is CARWAWQGGNTEAFF.

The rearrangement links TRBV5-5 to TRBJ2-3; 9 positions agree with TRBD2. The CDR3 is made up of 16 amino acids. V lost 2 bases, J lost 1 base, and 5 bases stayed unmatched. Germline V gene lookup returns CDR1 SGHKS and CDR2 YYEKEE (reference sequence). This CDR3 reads CASSFFVAGGTDTQYF. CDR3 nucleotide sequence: TGTGCCAGCAGCTTTTTCGTAGCGGGAGGCACAGATACGCAGTATTTT.

The CDR3, as DNA: TGCGCCAGCAGACCCACCCCGGCACAGTTCAATCAGCCCCAGCATTTT. This codes for CASRPTPAQFNQPQHF. The J gene is TRBJ1-5, the V gene TRBV4-1; D is unclear. With 6 bases removed from V and 3 bases from J, the gap between germline ends came to 18 bases. The CDR3 is made up of 16 amino acids. The germline CDR1 and CDR2 sequences are MGHRA and YSYEKL.

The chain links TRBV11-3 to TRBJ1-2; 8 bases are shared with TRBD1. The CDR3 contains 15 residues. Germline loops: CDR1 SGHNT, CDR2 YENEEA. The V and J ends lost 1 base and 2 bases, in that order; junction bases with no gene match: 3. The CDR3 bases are TGTGCCAGCAGCTTAGTGGGACAGGAGAACTATGGCTACACCTTC. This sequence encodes CASSLVGQENYGYTF.

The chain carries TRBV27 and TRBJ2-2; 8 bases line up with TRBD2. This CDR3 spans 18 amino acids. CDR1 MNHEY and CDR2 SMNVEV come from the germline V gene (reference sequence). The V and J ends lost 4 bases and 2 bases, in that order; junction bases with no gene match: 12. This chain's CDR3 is CASSSPEGLAINTGELFF. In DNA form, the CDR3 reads TGTGCCAGCAGTTCCCCTGAAGGACTAGCTATTAACACCGGGGAGCTGTTTTTT.

The CDR3 loop is CASSAGLAGAYEQYF. The CDR3 bases are TGTGCCAGCAGTGCCGGACTAGCGGGGGCCTACGAGCAGTACTTC. This chain links TRBV6-5 with TRBJ2-7; 13 bases are shared with TRBD2. The CDR3 has 15 amino acids. V gave up 5 bases and J gave up 2 bases; unmatched junction bases: 3. Germline V CDR1 and CDR2: MNHEY, SVGAGI.

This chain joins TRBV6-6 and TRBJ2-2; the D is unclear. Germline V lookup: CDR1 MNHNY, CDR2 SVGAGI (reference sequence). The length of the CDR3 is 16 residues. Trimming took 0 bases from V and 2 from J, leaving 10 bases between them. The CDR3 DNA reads TGTGCCAGCAGTTACTCCGGCCGGCCTAACACCGGGGAGCTGTTTTTT. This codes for CASSYSGRPNTGELFF.

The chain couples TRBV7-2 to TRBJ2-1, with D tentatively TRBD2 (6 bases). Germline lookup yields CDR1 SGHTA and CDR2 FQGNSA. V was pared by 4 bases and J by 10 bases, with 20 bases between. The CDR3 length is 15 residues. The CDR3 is CASSSQEGTGGEQFF. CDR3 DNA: TGTGCCAGCAGCTCCCAGGAGGGGACTGGCGGCGAGCAGTTCTTC.

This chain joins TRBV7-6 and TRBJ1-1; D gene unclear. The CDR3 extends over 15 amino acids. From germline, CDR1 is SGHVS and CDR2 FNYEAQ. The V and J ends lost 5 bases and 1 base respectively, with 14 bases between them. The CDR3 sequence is CASSLNPDKNTEAFF. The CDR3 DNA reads TGTGCCAGCAGCCTAAACCCTGACAAGAACACTGAAGCTTTCTTT.

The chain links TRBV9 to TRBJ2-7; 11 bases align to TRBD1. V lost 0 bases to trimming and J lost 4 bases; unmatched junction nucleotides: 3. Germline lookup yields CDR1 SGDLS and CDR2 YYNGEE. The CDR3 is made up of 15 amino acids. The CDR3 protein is CASSVDGTGGYEQYF. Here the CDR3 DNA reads TGTGCCAGCAGCGTAGACGGGACAGGGGGTTACGAGCAGTACTTC.

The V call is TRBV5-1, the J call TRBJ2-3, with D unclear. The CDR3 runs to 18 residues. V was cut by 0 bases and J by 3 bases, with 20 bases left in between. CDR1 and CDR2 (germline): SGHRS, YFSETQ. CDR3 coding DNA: TGCGCCAGCAGCTTGGGTCTTCTATACGAGGTGGAGACAGATACGCAGTATTTT. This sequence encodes CASSLGLLYEVETDTQYF.